What follows are 2 T cell receptor beta chains derived from one specimen sequenced in a study of Tregs in tolerant kidney transplant recipients (dated by TCRdb to between 2019 and 2020). Reading the label with the study, this specimen's time point is: blood sample drawn before combined kidney and bone marrow transplant. Receptor libraries were prepared by the immunoSEQ multiplex PCR assay. TCRdb holds this immuneACCESS table with in-frame rearrangements only. Some clones are missing; in checked studies, unresolved V genes explain under half, and the rest has no known cause. The sample contains around 74,000 clones, nearly 98% of them found a single time. Around 0.58% of the sample belongs to the ten largest clones. The sequencing used CD4+ T cells from blood, collected before the transplant. These receptors all stem from a human donor who received a combined kidney and bone marrow transplant.

The CDR3 DNA reads as TGTGCCAGTAGCAGGACAGGGGGGGCCTACGAGCAGTACTTC. Protein sequence: CASSRTGGAYEQYF. The V gene is TRBV19, the J gene TRBJ2-7; 10 nucleotides agree with TRBD1. V dropped 6 bases and J dropped 2; count of bases not matched to a gene: 4. CDR1 is LNHDA, CDR2 SQIVND, per germline (reference sequence). The CDR3 covers 14 residues.

V usage is TRBV4-3 and J usage is TRBJ2-2, with D uncertain. V shed 1 base and J shed 3 bases, with 6 bases lying between them. The germline V gene has CDR1 LGHNA and CDR2 YSLEER. This CDR3 contains 14 residues. CDR3 DNA: TGCGCCAGCAGCCAAGTCTACGACACCGGGGAGCTGTTTTTT. It translates to CASSQVYDTGELFF.